The 18 T cell receptor beta chains below come from one sample, sequenced in a study of T-cell reconstitution after alpha-beta-depleted transplantation in children. Unique molecular identifiers were built into the TCRbeta library. TCRdb re-called the PCR reads through MiXCR, storing one row per CDR3 protein. Of approximately 520,000 distinct CDR3 sequences in the sample, approximately 32% were seen once. The sequenced sample was PBMCs from the stem cell graft donor, obtained from the stem cell graft. The receptors were sampled from a human donor who donated a stem cell graft to a child with aplastic anemia.

This chain links TRBV7-2 with TRBJ1-2; D ambiguous. The CDR3 is 15 residues long. Germline CDR1 SGHTA, CDR2 FQGNSA. Trimming took off 5 bases at V and 5 bases at J, with 18 bases between the two ends. The CDR3 is CASSTRTGTQYGYTF. CDR3 in DNA: TGTGCCAGCAGCACACGGACGGGAACCCAATATGGCTACACCTTC.

The chain combines TRBV5-1 with TRBJ2-5; maybe TRBD2 (6 bases). This CDR3 has 16 residues. V gave up 6 bases and J gave up 4 bases, with 22 bases separating them. Germline V CDR1 and CDR2: SGHRS, YFSETQ. The CDR3 nucleotides read TGCGCCAGCAACACTGAGGAGGGAATAAACGGAGAGACCCAGTACTTC. This encodes CASNTEEGINGETQYF.

This clonotype has just a few counts. This rearrangement joins TRBV2 to TRBJ2-5; D remains unclear. The CDR3 runs to 13 residues. Trimming cost V 8 bases and J 1 base, with 11 bases left between them. Looked up from germline, CDR1 is SNHLY and CDR2 is FYNNEI. Written as DNA, the CDR3 is TGTGCCAGCGGAACCCAAGTCCAAGAGACCCAGTACTTC. This codes for CASGTQVQETQYF.

The CDR3 DNA reads as TGTGCCAGCAGTTTATCTGGACAGGGGGCGCGTGAGGCCCAGTACTTC. Translating it yields CASSLSGQGAREAQYF. This chain uses TRBV27 with TRBJ2-5; 11 bases are a match to TRBD1. Germline trimming cut 0 bases from V and 9 bases from J; bases unmatched to any gene: 9. CDR1 is MNHEY, CDR2 SMNVEV, per germline (reference sequence). The CDR3 length is 16 residues.

The genes are TRBV6-1 and TRBJ2-5; 7 bases are a match to TRBD2. The V segment lost 10 bases and the J segment 5 bases; nucleotides outside the gene matches: 10. This CDR3 is 13 amino acids long. Germline-derived CDR1 and CDR2 are MNHNS and SASEGT. The DNA for the CDR3 is TGTGCCATCGGCGGGAGAGCGGGGGAGACCCAGTACTTC. Its translation is CAIGGRAGETQYF.

The V and J genes are TRBV12-3 or TRBV12-4 and TRBJ1-4; a weak D match, TRBD1 (6 bases). The CDR3 is 15 amino acids. Trimming took 7 bases from V and 4 from J, leaving 16 bases between them. CDR3 protein: CASTQGSTSNEKLFF. For the CDR3, the DNA is TGTGCCAGCACCCAGGGGTCAACAAGTAATGAAAAACTGTTTTTT.

The chain recombines TRBV24-1 with TRBJ2-1; no firm D call. Trimming took 3 bases from V and 15 from J, leaving 11 bases between them. CDR1 is KGHDR, CDR2 SFDVKD, per germline. This CDR3 has 11 amino acids. The CDR3 sequence is CATSDGPVRFF. In DNA, the CDR3 is TGTGCCACCAGTGATGGACCTGTGCGGTTCTTC.

This chain connects TRBV3-1 to TRBJ1-1; tentative D call: TRBD1 (6 bases). V gave up 5 bases and J gave up 6 bases, with 19 bases separating them. Germline V gene sequence: CDR1 LGHDT, CDR2 YNNKEL (reference sequence). This CDR3 is 15 amino acids long. CDR3 bases: TGTGCCAGCAGCGTGAGAAGGGGGTACATCGCTGAAGCTTTCTTT. This sequence encodes CASSVRRGYIAEAFF.

This clonotype was counted only a few times. V and J are TRBV20-1 and TRBJ2-2; D perhaps matches TRBD1 (5 bases). CDR3 length: 14 residues. Germline V lookup: CDR1 DFQATT, CDR2 SNEGSKA (reference sequence). V was cut by 1 base and J by 0 bases, with 6 bases left in between. CDR3 sequence (DNA): TGCAGTGCTAGAGGGGGCGCGAACACCGGGGAGCTGTTTTTT. This translates into CSARGGANTGELFF.

Ten or more counts support this clonotype. The chain employs TRBV7-2 and TRBJ1-2; tentative D call: TRBD1 (5 bases). The CDR3 has 15 amino acids. V lost 8 bases, J lost 3 bases, and 19 bases lay in between. Per the germline V gene, CDR1 is SGHTA and CDR2 is FQGNSA. In DNA, the CDR3 is TGTGCCAGCCTACCGGGGGGGGACGTACACTATGGCTACACCTTC. It is translated as CASLPGGDVHYGYTF.

This clonotype has just a few counts. V is TRBV30 and J is TRBJ1-5, with a possible D match to TRBD1 (5 bases). The CDR3 spans 13 residues. Germline-derived CDR1 and CDR2 are GTSNPN and SVGIG (reference sequence). The V gene lost 5 bases and the J gene lost 7 bases, with 15 bases spanning the gap. CDR3 in DNA: TGTGCCTGGGATCAGGGAGGAGACCAGCCCCAGCATTTT. Its protein product is CAWDQGGDQPQHF.

The chain has TRBV20-1 and TRBJ2-7, with a possible D match to TRBD2 (6 bases). The CDR3 is 13 residues long. In germline, CDR1 is DFQATT, CDR2 SNEGSKA (reference sequence). V gave up 6 bases and J gave up 4 bases, with 16 bases separating them. This CDR3 is CSARPGGVYEQYV. The CDR3 nucleotides read TGCAGTGCCAGGCCCGGAGGGGTGTACGAGCAGTACGTC.

J is TRBJ1-1 and V is TRBV7-3; no reliable D call. Germline V gene sequence: CDR1 SGHTA, CDR2 FQGTGA. The CDR3 sequence is 15 residues long. V was shortened by 6 bases and J by 0 bases, with 14 bases between the two germline ends. CDR3 bases: TGTGCCAGCAGTCGGGGAAGTCGGATGAACACTGAAGCTTTCTTT. Translation: CASSRGSRMNTEAFF.

This clonotype was seen only a few times. The chain joins TRBV12-5 to TRBJ2-2; D is unclear. Looked up from germline, CDR1 is LGHNT and CDR2 is FRNRAP. Trimming removed 6 bases from V and 7 bases from J, with 6 bases in between. This CDR3 is 11 amino acids long. CDR3 sequence: CASGRNGELFF. CDR3 in DNA: TGTGCTAGTGGCCGCAACGGGGAGCTGTTTTTT.

CDR3 in DNA: TGTGCCAGCAGTGATAGATGGACTGAAGCTTTCTTT. Amino acid sequence: CASSDRWTEAFF. This sequence joins TRBV6-1 and TRBJ1-1; D remains ambiguous. Germline CDR1 and CDR2: MNHNS and SASEGT. Trimming stripped 3 bases from V and 5 bases from J, with 7 bases between. CDR3 length: 12 residues.

The V call is TRBV24-1, the J call TRBJ1-2, with D tentatively TRBD1 (6 bases). Germline lookup yields CDR1 KGHDR and CDR2 SFDVKD. CDR3 length: 14 amino acids. The V end lost 4 bases, the J end lost 5 bases, and 13 bases lay between the germline ends. This CDR3 reads CATSDPTGIYGYTF. In DNA form, the CDR3 reads TGTGCCACCAGTGACCCTACAGGGATTTATGGCTACACCTTC.

V is TRBV11-2 and J is TRBJ1-1; no clear D. The CDR3 consists of 11 residues. V lost 6 bases, J lost 7 bases, and 9 bases lay in between. Germline V lookup: CDR1 SGHAT, CDR2 FQNNGV. In DNA form, the CDR3 reads TGTGCCAGCAGTTTCGATCTTGAAGCTTTCTTT. It specifies CASSFDLEAFF.

The V gene is TRBV7-9, the J gene TRBJ2-1, with TRBD2 as a possible D gene (6 bases). V shed 4 bases and J shed 4 bases, with 17 bases lying between them. The CDR3 spans 16 residues. Germline CDR1 is SEHNR and CDR2 is FQNEAQ (reference sequence). The CDR3 nucleotides are TGTGCCAGCAGCTGGGCCCCGGGGGTCGGGTACAATGAGCAGTTCTTC. Its translation is CASSWAPGVGYNEQFF. The entire variable domain, with the rest obtained from reference TRBV7-9 and TRBJ2-1, is as follows: DTGVSQNPRHKITKRGQNVTFRCDPISEHNRLYWYRQTLGQGPEFLTYFQNEAQLEKSRLLSDRFSAERPKGSFSTLEIQRTEQGDSAMYLCASSWAPGVGYNEQFFGPGTRLTVL.